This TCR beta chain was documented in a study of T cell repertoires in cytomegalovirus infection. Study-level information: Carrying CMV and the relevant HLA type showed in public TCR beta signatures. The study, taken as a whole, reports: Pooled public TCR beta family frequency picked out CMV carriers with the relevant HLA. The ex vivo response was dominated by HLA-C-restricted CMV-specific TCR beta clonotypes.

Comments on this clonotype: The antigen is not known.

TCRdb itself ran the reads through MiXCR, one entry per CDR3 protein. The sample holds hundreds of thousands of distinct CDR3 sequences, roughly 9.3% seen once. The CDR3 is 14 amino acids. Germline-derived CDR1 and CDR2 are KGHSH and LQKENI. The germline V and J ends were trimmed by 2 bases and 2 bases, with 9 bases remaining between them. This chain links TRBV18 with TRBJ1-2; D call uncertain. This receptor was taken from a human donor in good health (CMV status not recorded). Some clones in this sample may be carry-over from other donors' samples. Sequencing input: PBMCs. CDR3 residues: CASSPSAANYGYTF. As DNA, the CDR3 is TGTGCCAGCTCACCATCAGCGGCCAACTATGGCTACACCTTC. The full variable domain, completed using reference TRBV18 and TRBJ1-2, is NAGVMQNPRHLVRRRGQEARLRCSPMKGHSHVYWYRQLPEEGLKFMVYLQKENIIDESGMPKERFSAEFPKEGPSILRIQQVVRGDSAAYFCASSPSAANYGYTFGSGTRLTVV.